The 3 T cell receptor beta chains below were found in one sample sequenced in a study of blood T cell repertoires in COVID-19. Profiling relied on immunoSEQ multiplex PCR, and the TCRdb table lists in-frame clones only, not all of them. The table lists 150,000 to 200,000 clones, roughly 90% of them singletons. Material for sequencing was peripheral blood. These TCRs come from a woman aged 55-70 years with COVID-19, enrolled during active disease.

This clone was counted a few times. The chain employs TRBV5-1 and TRBJ1-1; D not resolved. The CDR3 consists of 14 residues. V was clipped by 1 base and J by 0 bases, with 7 bases between them. The germline V gene encodes CDR1 SGHRS and CDR2 YFSETQ. CDR3 DNA sequence: TGCGCCAGCAGCTTGTACACCCTGAACACTGAAGCTTTCTTT. It is translated as CASSLYTLNTEAFF.

The chain has TRBV7-2 and TRBJ1-5; D is uncertain. V lost 11 bases and J lost 1, with 15 bases in between. The length of the CDR3 is 14 residues. The germline V gene encodes CDR1 SGHTA and CDR2 FQGNSA. Here the CDR3 DNA reads TGTGCCCTCGGGGAGGGTGGGAGCAATCAGCCCCAGCATTTT. This translates into CALGEGGSNQPQHF.

The V and J genes are TRBV5-1 and TRBJ1-3; D remains unclear. V was shortened by 4 bases and J by 4 bases, with 15 bases between the two germline ends. Germline CDR1 reads SGHRS; CDR2 reads YFSETQ. CDR3 length: 15 amino acids. Written as DNA, the CDR3 is TGCGCCAGCAGCCCCCGGGAGGGTCCCGGAAACACCATATATTTT. Translated, it gives CASSPREGPGNTIYF.